This T cell receptor (beta chain) comes out of a study of T cells in Graves' hyperthyroidism and ophthalmopathy. Regions amplified from RNA transcripts were the TCR beta CDR3 regions. The HTBI primer set drove a first-round RT-PCR of the TCR CDR3. TCRdb re-analysed the multiplex PCR reads in MiXCR, keeping a single row per CDR3 protein. The data contain hundreds of thousands of distinct CDR3 sequences, roughly 14% of them singletons. This clonotype was recorded many times. Trimming took 3 bases from V and 8 from J, leaving 10 bases between them. Germline CDR1 LNHDA, CDR2 SQIVND (reference sequence). CDR3 size: 12 residues.

What was sequenced was blood. This TCR was sampled from a woman in her thirties or forties with Graves' ophthalmopathy. The V and J genes are TRBV19 and TRBJ1-1; possible D gene TRBD1, 5 bases. The CDR3: CASSIPGREAFF. CDR3 bases: TGTGCCAGTAGTATTCCAGGGCGGGAAGCTTTCTTT.